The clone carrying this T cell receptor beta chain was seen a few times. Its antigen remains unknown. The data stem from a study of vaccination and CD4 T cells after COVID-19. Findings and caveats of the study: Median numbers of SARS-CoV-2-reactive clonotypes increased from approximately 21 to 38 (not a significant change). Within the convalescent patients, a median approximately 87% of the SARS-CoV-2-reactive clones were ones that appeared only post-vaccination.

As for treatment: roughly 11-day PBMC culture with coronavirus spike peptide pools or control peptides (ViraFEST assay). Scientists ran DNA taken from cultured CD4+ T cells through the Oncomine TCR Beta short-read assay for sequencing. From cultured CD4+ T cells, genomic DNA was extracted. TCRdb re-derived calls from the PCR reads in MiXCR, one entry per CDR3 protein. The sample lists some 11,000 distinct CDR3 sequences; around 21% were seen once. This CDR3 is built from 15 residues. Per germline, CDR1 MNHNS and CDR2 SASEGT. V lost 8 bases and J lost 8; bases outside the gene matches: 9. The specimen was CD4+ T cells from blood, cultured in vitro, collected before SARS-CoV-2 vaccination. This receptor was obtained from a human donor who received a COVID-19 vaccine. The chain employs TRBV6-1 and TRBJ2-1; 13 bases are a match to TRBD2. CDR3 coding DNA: TGTGCCAGCGGCAAAACTAGCGGGGGGGCCCATGAGCAGTTCTTC. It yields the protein CASGKTSGGAHEQFF.